This record looks at one T cell receptor beta chain sequence and its context. Its antigen is unknown. The data originate from a study of PD-L1 blockade in urothelial cancer. The wider study: Median blood clonality was around 0.08, with under 100,000 unique TCRs. Study-wide results and limits: Durable-benefit cases showed more tumor-associated blood clone expansion at 3 weeks. Where pretreatment blood TCR clonality fell below the median, better survival was predicted.

This CDR3 has 14 residues. The junction had 9 bases not matched to a gene; V was cut back by 7 bases and J by 8 bases. Germline V CDR1 and CDR2: SEHNR, FQNEAQ (reference sequence). Templates that were synthetic TCR analogs were spiked into each PCR. The protocol was immunoSEQ multiplex PCR, while the TCRdb copy is restricted to in-frame clones and leaves out a portion. The profile covers approximately 100,000 clones, with around 85% appearing a single time and about 2.3% taken by the ten largest. The chain uses TRBV7-9 and TRBJ2-1; 9 nucleotides match TRBD2. The starting material was PBMCs, obtained around atezolizumab (anti-PD-L1) treatment. This clonotype originated in a man aged 45-65 years with urothelial cancer. CDR3 in amino acids: CASKGSGRGHEQFF. As DNA, the CDR3 is TGTGCCAGCAAGGGTAGCGGGAGAGGGCATGAGCAGTTCTTC.